This TCR beta chain was documented in a study of beta chain features in type 1 diabetes. Looking at the study overall: Summed over all samples, the examined sorted cells came to about 110 million.

V dropped 5 bases and J dropped 4 bases, with 11 bases sitting between them. The germline V gene encodes CDR1 MDHEN and CDR2 SYDVKM. The CDR3 runs to 13 residues. Every isolated RNA sample was fully reverse transcribed, so sequencing captured expressed TCRB transcripts. Using immunoSEQ multiplex PCR, the repertoire was profiled, and TCRdb retains in-frame clones only, with some absent. The sample includes roughly 330,000 clones, around an eighth of them seen just once. Details on this clone: Its antigen is as yet unknown.

General observations from the study: With patients and controls alike, PCR might favor shorter templates to an equal degree. Moderate but significant shortening of TCRB CDR3s was recorded in all four CD4+ subsets from Type 1 diabetes patients.

Sequencing was done on a sample of naive CD4+ T cells from blood. The chain links TRBV28 to TRBJ1-2; perhaps TRBD1 as D (5 bases). The sequence was collected from a woman aged 18-29 years with type 1 diabetes. CDR3 sequence reads: CASSPDSLYGYTF. In nucleotides, the CDR3 is TGTGCCAGCAGTCCCGACAGCCTCTATGGCTACACCTTC.